These 5 T cell receptor beta chains were sequenced from one sample in a study of a mutant IDH1 vaccine in newly diagnosed glioma. Here immunoSEQ multiplex PCR was the method, and the copy in TCRdb shows in-frame clones only, minus some. The profile shows about 50,000 clones, around 92% of them singletons. The antigens of these receptors remain unknown. Indicated time point: week 35, safety follow-up. Vaccine doses each comprised 300 ug of mutant IDH1 20-mer peptide, with topical imiquimod. Sequences were derived from PBMCs, sampled from a glioma patient whose treatment included an IDH1 peptide vaccine. These receptors were collected from a man aged 50 or older with glioma.

This chain uses TRBV6-5 with TRBJ2-2, with 7 bases that match TRBD1. V lost 4 bases to trimming and J lost 6 bases; unmatched junction nucleotides: 5. The CDR3 extends over 14 amino acids. Per the germline V gene, CDR1 is MNHEY and CDR2 is SVGAGI. CDR3 loop: CASSFADRPGELFF. DNA of the CDR3: TGTGCCAGCAGTTTCGCGGACAGGCCCGGGGAGCTGTTTTTT.

V is TRBV5-5 and J is TRBJ2-1, with 8 bases that match TRBD2. CDR3 length equals 14 residues. Trimming cost V 4 bases and J 9 bases; bases outside gene matches: 9. Germline CDR1 and CDR2: SGHKS and YYEKEE (reference sequence). CDR3 nucleotides: TGTGCCAGCAGCGCAAGGACTAGCTTTATTGAGCAGTTCTTC. Its protein is CASSARTSFIEQFF.

The chain couples TRBV27 to TRBJ2-5; 10 bases agree with TRBD2. CDR1 is MNHEY and CDR2 is SMNVEV in the germline V gene (reference sequence). J was trimmed by 3 bases and V by 7 bases; bases with no gene match: 8. CDR3 length: 15 amino acids. CDR3 sequence reads: CASKEASGSKETQYF. The CDR3 nucleotides are TGTGCCAGCAAGGAAGCTAGCGGGAGTAAAGAGACCCAGTACTTC.

The gene calls are TRBV14 and TRBJ2-1; tentative D call: TRBD2 (6 bases). Germline CDR1 is SGHDN and CDR2 is FVKESK. Trimming removed 3 bases at V and 0 bases at J, with 9 bases between. This CDR3 region has 15 residues. CDR3 sequence reads: CASSHPGSSYNEQFF. DNA for the CDR3: TGTGCCAGCAGCCATCCCGGGAGCTCCTACAATGAGCAGTTCTTC.

The chain uses TRBV9 and TRBJ2-6; D perhaps matches TRBD1 (6 bases). Germline lookup yields CDR1 SGDLS and CDR2 YYNGEE. Trimming stripped 4 bases from V and 1 base from J, with 21 bases between. CDR3 length: 19 amino acids. CDR3: CASSSTHRDIFSGANVLTF. As DNA, the CDR3 is TGTGCCAGCAGCTCGACCCACCGGGACATTTTTTCTGGGGCCAACGTCCTGACTTTC.